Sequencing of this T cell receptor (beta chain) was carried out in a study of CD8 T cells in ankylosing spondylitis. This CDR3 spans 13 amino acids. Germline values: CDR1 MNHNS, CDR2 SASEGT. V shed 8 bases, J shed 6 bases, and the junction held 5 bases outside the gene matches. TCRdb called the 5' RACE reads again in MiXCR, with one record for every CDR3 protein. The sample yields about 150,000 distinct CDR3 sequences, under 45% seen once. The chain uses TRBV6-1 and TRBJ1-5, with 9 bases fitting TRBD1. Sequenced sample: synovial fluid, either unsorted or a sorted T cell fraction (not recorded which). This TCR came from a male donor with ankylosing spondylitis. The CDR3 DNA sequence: TGTGCCAGCCGGGACAGGGAGGGTCAGCCCCAGCATTTT. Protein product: CASRDREGQPQHF.